The rows below give T cell receptor beta chains drawn from one sample of a study of blood T cell repertoires in COVID-19. Assay used: immunoSEQ multiplex PCR; TCRdb lists only in-frame clones, some missing. The sample yields about 210,000 clones, around 80% seen once. Specimen: peripheral blood. These receptors were taken from a woman aged 40 to 50 with acute or convalescent COVID-19. The CDR3 runs from the conserved cysteine through the conserved F or W. A D gene is named only where the DNA matches it firmly. The listing skips clone size in some rows; elsewhere it reads once, few, many or a size class.

j_call d_call v_call clone_size cdr3_nt cdr3_aa
TRBJ2-7 TRBD1 TRBV18 - TGTGCCAGCTCATCGACCGGACAGGACTACGAGCAGTACTTC CASSSTGQDYEQYF
TRBJ2-6 - TRBV19 - TGTGCCAGCGGAGGGGTCTCTGGGGCCAACGTCCTGACTTTC CASGGVSGANVLTF
TRBJ2-3 TRBD2 TRBV6-5 - TGTGCCAGCAGTTACTCTAGCGGGGGAGGCCCAGATACGCAGTATTTT CASSYSSGGGPDTQYF
TRBJ2-3 TRBD2 TRBV19 once TGTGCCAGTAGTGGGGGACTAGCGCGCAGCACAGATACGCAGTATTTT CASSGGLARSTDTQYF
TRBJ2-7 - TRBV6-5 - TGTGCCAGCTCGATTGGGAGAAGCTACTTC CASSIGRSYF
TRBJ2-1 TRBD1 TRBV24-1 - TGTGCCACCAGTGACCCGGGACAGGGGATTTACAATGAGCAGTTCTTC CATSDPGQGIYNEQFF
TRBJ1-6 TRBD1 TRBV11-2 - TGTGCCAGCAGCTCAGACAGGGGGGATTCACCCCTCCACTTT CASSSDRGDSPLHF
TRBJ1-4 TRBD1 TRBV23-1 - TGCGCCAGCAGTCAATCAGAGAGAGACAGGGGCAGATCTGGAACTAATGAAAAACTGTTTTTT CASSQSERDRGRSGTNEKLFF
TRBJ2-7 - TRBV15 few TGTGCCACCAGCAGGAGGGGCGGGGGCACCTACGAGCAGTACTTC CATSRRGGGTYEQYF
TRBJ1-2 TRBD1 TRBV2 - TGTGCCAGCAGTGGGGGACAGGGGAGTTACTATGGCTACACCTTC CASSGGQGSYYGYTF
TRBJ2-3 TRBD2 TRBV29-1 - TGCAGCGTTGAGAACCCCACTAGCGCCACTAGCACAGATACGCAGTATTTT CSVENPTSATSTDTQYF
TRBJ2-1 TRBD2 TRBV10-2 - TGCGCCAGCAGTGAGGAGACTAGCGAGTACAATGAGCAGTTCTTC CASSEETSEYNEQFF
TRBJ2-5 TRBD2 TRBV5-1 - TGCGCCAGCAGCTTGGAAGTGGGAGGGAGTGAGACCCAGTACTTC CASSLEVGGSETQYF
TRBJ2-7 TRBD1 TRBV7-9 - TGTGCCAGCAGTCCAACAGGGGGCATGTCCTACGAGCAGTACTTC CASSPTGGMSYEQYF
TRBJ2-7 TRBD2 TRBV2 - TGTGCCAGCAGTGACCTAGCGGGGGGTAATTACGAGCAGTACTTC CASSDLAGGNYEQYF
TRBJ1-4 - TRBV7-2 - TGTGCCAGCAGCAAGGGGGTCTCAAGGGGAAAACTGTTTTTT CASSKGVSRGKLFF
TRBJ2-3 - TRBV6-2/TRBV6-3 - TGTGCCAGCAGTTATTCGGGGACTCAGAGCACAGATACGCAGTATTTT CASSYSGTQSTDTQYF
TRBJ1-1 - TRBV7-8 - TGTGCCAGCAGCTTAGGGAGGGAAAACACTGAAGCTTTCTTT CASSLGRENTEAFF
TRBJ2-7 TRBD2 TRBV7-9 few TGTGCCATAACAGGTCTAGCGGCATTCTACGAGCAGTACTTC CAITGLAAFYEQYF
TRBJ2-7 - TRBV6-2/TRBV6-3 once TGTGCCAGCAGCCGAACCCAGGGGGGAGTGACCGAGCAGTACTTC CASSRTQGGVTEQYF
TRBJ2-2 - TRBV5-1 - TGCGCCAGCAGCCCCCTGGCCGAGAACACCGGGGAGCTGTTTTTT CASSPLAENTGELFF
TRBJ2-3 TRBD2 TRBV25-1 - TGTGCCAGCAGTGAATGGCTAGCGGGGTCAGATACGCAGTATTTT CASSEWLAGSDTQYF
TRBJ2-1 - TRBV12-3/TRBV12-4 once TGTGCCAGCATGCGGGTCGGCAATGAGCAGTTCTTC CASMRVGNEQFF
TRBJ2-7 - TRBV3-1/TRBV3-2 - TGTGCCAGCAGCCAAGGGAGATACGAGCAGTACTTC CASSQGRYEQYF
TRBJ2-2 TRBD2 TRBV6-5 - TGTGCCAGCAGCCTGACTAGCGGGAGGGCCGAGGAGCTGTTTTTT CASSLTSGRAEELFF
TRBJ2-1 TRBD1 TRBV7-9 - TGTGCCAGCAGCCGGGGACAGGGGTCCTACAATGAGCAGTTCTTC CASSRGQGSYNEQFF
TRBJ1-1 - TRBV10-3 few TGTGCCAGCCAGCGAGATATCAGTGAAGCTTTCTTT CASQRDISEAFF
TRBJ2-7 - TRBV5-1 few TGCGCCAGCAGCTGGGGCAGGTTGAGCGAGCAGTACTTC CASSWGRLSEQYF
TRBJ2-3 TRBD2 TRBV29-1 - TGCAGCGTTGATAGCGGGGGGTCAGATACGCAGTATTTT CSVDSGGSDTQYF
TRBJ1-1 TRBD1 TRBV5-4 - TGTGCCAGCAGCTTGGCCCGGACAGGGAACACTGAAGCTTTCTTT CASSLARTGNTEAFF
TRBJ2-7 TRBD2 TRBV2 - TGTGCCAGCAGTGAACCGGGACTAGCGGGAGTTAGGTCCTACGAGCAGTACTTC CASSEPGLAGVRSYEQYF
TRBJ2-2 - TRBV19 - TGTGCCAGTACCTCTTCAAGCGTGCGAGCGATCACCGGGGAGCTGTTTTTT CASTSSSVRAITGELFF
TRBJ2-3 TRBD2 TRBV30 - TGTGCCTGGAGTGTGAGCGGGAGGGCCGCAGATACGCAGTATTTT CAWSVSGRAADTQYF
TRBJ2-1 - TRBV3-1/TRBV3-2 - TGTGCCAGCAGCCAAGGACTTAACAATGAGCAGTTCTTC CASSQGLNNEQFF
TRBJ2-3 TRBD2 TRBV7-2 - TGTGCCAGCAGCTTACTCGGTAGCGGGGTCACAGATACGCAGTATTTT CASSLLGSGVTDTQYF
TRBJ2-1 TRBD2 TRBV27 - TGTGCCAGCAGCGGCGGGAGGGGTTGGTTCTTC CASSGGRGWFF
TRBJ1-2 TRBD1 TRBV27 - TGTGCCAGTAACAGGGGCGTTGGCTACACCTTC CASNRGVGYTF
TRBJ1-4 - TRBV28 - TGTGCCAGCAGTCGGATGGAGGGGCATGAAAAACTGTTTTTT CASSRMEGHEKLFF
TRBJ1-4 - TRBV19 - TGTGCCAGCAAGGGTGATGACCGGGATCCTAATGAAAAACTGTTTTTT CASKGDDRDPNEKLFF
TRBJ1-4 - TRBV10-3 - TGTGCCATCAGTGAGGGGGAGGGGTTCGGAGCGGGGAAACTGTTTTTT CAISEGEGFGAGKLFF
TRBJ1-3 TRBD1 TRBV5-1 - TGCGCCAGCAGCTCCGGGACAGGCTCTGGAAACACCATATATTTT CASSSGTGSGNTIYF
TRBJ2-7 - TRBV28 - TGTGCCAGCAGTTTATTCACCTACGAGCAGTACTTC CASSLFTYEQYF
TRBJ1-4 TRBD1 TRBV4-3 - TGCGCCAGCAGCCAATCTGTCAGGGGGCGCAGGGGGGGTAATGAAAAACTGCTTTTT CASSQSVRGRRGGNEKLLF
TRBJ2-1 - TRBV4-3 - TGCGCCAGCAGCCAAGGAGCCGGTGAGCAGTTCTTC CASSQGAGEQFF
TRBJ1-1 TRBD1 TRBV29-1 - TGCAGCGTTCAGGACAGGGCTGAAGCTTTCTTT CSVQDRAEAFF
TRBJ1-5 - TRBV5-6 - TGTGCCAGCAGCTTGAATTGGAGGCATAGCAATCAGCCCCAGCATTTT CASSLNWRHSNQPQHF
TRBJ2-7 TRBD2 TRBV27 - TGTGCCAGCCGACCGGCTAGCGGTCCCTACGAGCAGTACTTC CASRPASGPYEQYF
TRBJ2-2 - TRBV7-3 - TGTGCCAGCAGCCTAGACGGGTCCGGGGAGCTGTTTTTT CASSLDGSGELFF
TRBJ1-3 - TRBV14 once TGTGCCAGCAGAGCCGGGCAGGGAGGAAACACCATATATTTT CASRAGQGGNTIYF
TRBJ1-4 TRBD1 TRBV5-5 - TGTGCCAGCAGCTTGGCCGGGACAGGCCCAAATGAAAAACTGTTTTTT CASSLAGTGPNEKLFF
TRBJ2-1 - TRBV12-3/TRBV12-4 few TGTGCCAGCAGTTTTCTGTCCTACAATGAGCAGTTCTTC CASSFLSYNEQFF
TRBJ1-1 TRBD1 TRBV6-5 - TGTGCCAGCAGTTACGGGGGGACAGTAGAAGCTTTCTTT CASSYGGTVEAFF
TRBJ2-1 TRBD2 TRBV19 once TGTGCCAGTAGTCTAACTAGCGGGAGTACGAATGAGCAGTTCTTC CASSLTSGSTNEQFF
TRBJ2-1 TRBD2 TRBV2 - TGTGCCAGCAGTGAGGTACCGGGAGGGGACTACAATGAGCAGTTCTTC CASSEVPGGDYNEQFF
TRBJ2-3 TRBD1 TRBV19 - TGTGCCAGTAGTCCTTACAGGGACAGGTTCGTGTCAGATACGCAGTATTTT CASSPYRDRFVSDTQYF
TRBJ2-6 TRBD1 TRBV19 - TGTGCCAGTAGTATAGTGGGCCAAGGGGGCCCCTCTGGGGCCAACGTCCTGACTTTC CASSIVGQGGPSGANVLTF